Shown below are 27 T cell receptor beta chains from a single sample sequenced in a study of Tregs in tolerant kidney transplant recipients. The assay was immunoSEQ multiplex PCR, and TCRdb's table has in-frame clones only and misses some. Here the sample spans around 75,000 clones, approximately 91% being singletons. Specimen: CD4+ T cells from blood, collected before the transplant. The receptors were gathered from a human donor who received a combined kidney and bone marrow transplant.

Here the CDR3 reads CSVGAQASSYNEQFF. In nucleotides, the CDR3 is TGCAGCGTTGGAGCACAGGCGAGCTCCTACAATGAGCAGTTCTTC. This chain uses TRBV29-1 with TRBJ2-1, with D possibly matching TRBD1 (5 bases). Germline CDR1 reads SQVTM; CDR2 reads ANQGSEA. V was pared by 4 bases and J by 0 bases, with 13 bases between. The CDR3 consists of 15 residues.

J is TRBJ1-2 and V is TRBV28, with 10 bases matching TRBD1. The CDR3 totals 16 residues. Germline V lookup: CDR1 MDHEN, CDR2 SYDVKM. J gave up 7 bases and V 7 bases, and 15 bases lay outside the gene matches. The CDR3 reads CASTTGTGVLGSGYTF. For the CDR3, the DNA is TGTGCCAGCACTACCGGGACAGGGGTACTGGGTAGTGGCTACACCTTC.

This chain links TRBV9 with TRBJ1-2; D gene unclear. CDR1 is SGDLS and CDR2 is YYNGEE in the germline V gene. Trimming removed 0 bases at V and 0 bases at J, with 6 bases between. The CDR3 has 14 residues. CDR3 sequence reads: CASSVGDTNYGYTF. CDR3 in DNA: TGTGCCAGCAGCGTAGGAGATACTAACTATGGCTACACCTTC.

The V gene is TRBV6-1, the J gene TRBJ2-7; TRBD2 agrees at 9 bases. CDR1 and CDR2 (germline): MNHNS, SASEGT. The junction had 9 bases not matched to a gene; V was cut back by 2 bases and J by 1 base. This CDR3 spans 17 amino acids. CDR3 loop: CASSELVAGVLSYEQYF. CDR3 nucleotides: TGTGCCAGCAGTGAACTGGTAGCGGGAGTTCTATCCTACGAGCAGTACTTC.

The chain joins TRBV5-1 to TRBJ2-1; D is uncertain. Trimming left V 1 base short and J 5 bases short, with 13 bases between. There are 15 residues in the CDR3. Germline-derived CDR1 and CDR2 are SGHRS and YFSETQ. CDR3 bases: TGCGCCAGCAGCTTGCCCCCGACCGCGGACAATGAGCAGTTCTTC. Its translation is CASSLPPTADNEQFF.

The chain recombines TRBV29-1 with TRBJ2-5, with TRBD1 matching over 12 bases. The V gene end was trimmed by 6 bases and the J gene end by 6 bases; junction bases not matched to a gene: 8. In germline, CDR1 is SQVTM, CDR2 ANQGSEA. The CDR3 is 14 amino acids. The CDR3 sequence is CSVRPGQGAQTQYF. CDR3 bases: TGCAGCGTGCGGCCGGGACAGGGGGCGCAGACCCAGTACTTC.

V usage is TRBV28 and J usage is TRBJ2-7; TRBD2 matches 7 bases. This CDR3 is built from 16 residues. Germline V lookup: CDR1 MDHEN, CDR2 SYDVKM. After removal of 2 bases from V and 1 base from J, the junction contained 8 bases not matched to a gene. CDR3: CASSLGRGGASYEQYF. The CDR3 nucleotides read TGTGCCAGCAGTTTAGGTCGGGGAGGGGCATCCTACGAGCAGTACTTC.

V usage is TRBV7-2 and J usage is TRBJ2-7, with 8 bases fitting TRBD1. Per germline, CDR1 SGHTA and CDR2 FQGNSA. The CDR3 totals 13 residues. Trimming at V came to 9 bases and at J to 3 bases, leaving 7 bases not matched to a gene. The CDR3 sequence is CASRQGRLYEQYF. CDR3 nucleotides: TGTGCCAGTCGACAGGGGAGGCTCTACGAGCAGTACTTC.

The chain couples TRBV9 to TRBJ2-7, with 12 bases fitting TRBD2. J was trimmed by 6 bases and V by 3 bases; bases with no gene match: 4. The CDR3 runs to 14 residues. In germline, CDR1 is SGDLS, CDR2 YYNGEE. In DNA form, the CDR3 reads TGTGCCAGCAGCGCTAGCGGGAGGGAGGCCGAGCAGTACTTC. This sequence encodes CASSASGREAEQYF.

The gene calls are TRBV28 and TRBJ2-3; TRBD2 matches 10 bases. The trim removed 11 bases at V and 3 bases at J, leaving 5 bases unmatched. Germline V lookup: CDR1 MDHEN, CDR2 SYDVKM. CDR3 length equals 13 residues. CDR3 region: CAVSGGGTDTQYF. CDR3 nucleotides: TGTGCCGTCAGCGGGGGGGGTACAGATACGCAGTATTTT.

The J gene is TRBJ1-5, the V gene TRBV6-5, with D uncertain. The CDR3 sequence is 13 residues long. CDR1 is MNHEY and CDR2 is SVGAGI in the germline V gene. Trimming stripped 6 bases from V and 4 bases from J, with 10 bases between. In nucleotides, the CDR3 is TGTGCCAGCAGATTCTCCACAAATCAGCCCCAGCATTTT. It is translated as CASRFSTNQPQHF.

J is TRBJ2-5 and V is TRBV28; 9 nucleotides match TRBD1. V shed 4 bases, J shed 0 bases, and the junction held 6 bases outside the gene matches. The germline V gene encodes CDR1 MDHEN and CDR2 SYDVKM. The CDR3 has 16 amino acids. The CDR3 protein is CASSSTDRGYQETQYF. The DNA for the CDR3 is TGTGCCAGCAGTTCCACCGACAGGGGGTACCAAGAGACCCAGTACTTC.

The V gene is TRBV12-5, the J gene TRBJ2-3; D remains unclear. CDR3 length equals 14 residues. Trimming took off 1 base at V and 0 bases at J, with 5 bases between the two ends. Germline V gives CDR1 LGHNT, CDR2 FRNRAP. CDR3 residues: CASGLGSSTDTQYF. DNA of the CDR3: TGTGCTAGTGGTTTGGGTTCTAGCACAGATACGCAGTATTTT. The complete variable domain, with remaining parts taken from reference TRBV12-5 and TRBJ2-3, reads DARVTQTPRHKVTEMGQEVTMRCQPILGHNTVFWYRQTMMQGLELLAYFRNRAPLDDSGMPKDRFSAEMPDATLATLKIQPSEPRDSAVYFCASGLGSSTDTQYFGPGTRLTVL.

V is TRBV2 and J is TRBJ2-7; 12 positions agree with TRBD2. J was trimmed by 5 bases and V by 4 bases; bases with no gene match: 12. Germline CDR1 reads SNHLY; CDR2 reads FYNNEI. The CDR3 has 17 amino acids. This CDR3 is CASSVSSGREAHDEQYF. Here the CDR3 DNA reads TGTGCCAGCAGTGTGTCTAGCGGGAGGGAAGCCCACGACGAGCAGTACTTC.

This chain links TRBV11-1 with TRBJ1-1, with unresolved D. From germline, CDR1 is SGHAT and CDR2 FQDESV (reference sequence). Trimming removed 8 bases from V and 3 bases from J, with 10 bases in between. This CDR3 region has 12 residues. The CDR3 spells CASSLRDTEAFF. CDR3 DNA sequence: TGTGCCAGCTCTCTCCGGGACACTGAAGCTTTCTTT.

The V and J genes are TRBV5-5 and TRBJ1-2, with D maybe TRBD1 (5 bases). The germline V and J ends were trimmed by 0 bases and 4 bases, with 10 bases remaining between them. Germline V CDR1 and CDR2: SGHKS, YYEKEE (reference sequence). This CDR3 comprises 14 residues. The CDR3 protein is CASSLEGQGYGYTF. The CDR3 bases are TGTGCCAGCAGCTTGGAAGGGCAGGGCTATGGCTACACCTTC.

The CDR3 coding sequence is TGTGCCAGCAGTCTAACAGTAGAAGAGACCCAGTACTTC. Its translation is CASSLTVEETQYF. The chain is built from TRBV28 and TRBJ2-5; no clear D. V lost 5 bases and J 3 bases, leaving 10 bases between the germline ends. The CDR3 is 13 residues long. Germline V CDR1 and CDR2: MDHEN, SYDVKM. The variable domain in full, completed from reference TRBV28 and TRBJ2-5, reads DVKVTQSSRYLVKRTGEKVFLECVQDMDHENMFWYRQDPGLGLRLIYFSYDVKMKEKGDIPEGYSVSREKKERFSLILESASTNQTSMYLCASSLTVEETQYFGPGTRLLVL.

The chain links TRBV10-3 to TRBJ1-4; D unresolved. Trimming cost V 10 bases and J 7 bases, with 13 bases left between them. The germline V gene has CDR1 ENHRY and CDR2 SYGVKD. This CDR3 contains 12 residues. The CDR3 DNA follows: TGTGCCAGCTCTCGGGAGTCTGAAAAACTGTTTTTT. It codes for CASSRESEKLFF.

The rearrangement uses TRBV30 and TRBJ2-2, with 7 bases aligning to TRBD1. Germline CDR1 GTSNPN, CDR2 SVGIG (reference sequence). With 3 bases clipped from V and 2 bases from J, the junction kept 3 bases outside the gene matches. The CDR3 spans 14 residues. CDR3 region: CAWRGTVNTGELFF. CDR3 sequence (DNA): TGTGCCTGGAGGGGGACAGTCAACACCGGGGAGCTGTTTTTT.

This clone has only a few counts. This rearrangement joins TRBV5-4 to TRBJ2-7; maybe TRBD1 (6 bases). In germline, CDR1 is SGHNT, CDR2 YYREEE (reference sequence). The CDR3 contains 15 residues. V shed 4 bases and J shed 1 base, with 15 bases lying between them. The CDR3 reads CASSRGGQRSYEQYF. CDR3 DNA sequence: TGTGCCAGCAGCCGAGGGGGACAAAGGTCCTACGAGCAGTACTTC. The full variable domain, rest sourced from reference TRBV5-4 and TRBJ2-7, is ETGVTQSPTHLIKTRGQQVTLRCSSQSGHNTVSWYQQALGQGPQFIFQYYREEENGRGNFPPRFSGLQFPNYSSELNVNALELDDSALYLCASSRGGQRSYEQYFGPGTRLTVT.

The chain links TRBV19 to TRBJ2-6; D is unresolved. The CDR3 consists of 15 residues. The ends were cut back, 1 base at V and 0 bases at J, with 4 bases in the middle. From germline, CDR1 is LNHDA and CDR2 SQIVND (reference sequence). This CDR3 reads CASSIGSSGANVLTF. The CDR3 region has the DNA TGTGCCAGTAGTATAGGTAGCTCTGGGGCCAACGTCCTGACTTTC.

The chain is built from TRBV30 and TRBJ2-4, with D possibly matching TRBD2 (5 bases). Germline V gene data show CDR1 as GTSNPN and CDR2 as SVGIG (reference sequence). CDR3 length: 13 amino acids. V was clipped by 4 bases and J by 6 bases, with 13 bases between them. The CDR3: CAWTSGGLNIQYF. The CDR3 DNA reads TGTGCCTGGACCTCTGGAGGTTTAAACATTCAGTACTTC.

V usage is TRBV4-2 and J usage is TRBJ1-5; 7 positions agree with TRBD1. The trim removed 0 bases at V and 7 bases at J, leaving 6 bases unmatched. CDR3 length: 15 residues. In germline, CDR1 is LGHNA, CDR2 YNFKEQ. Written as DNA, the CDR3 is TGTGCCAGCAGCCAAGAAGACAGGGAGAGGCAGCCCCAGCATTTT. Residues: CASSQEDRERQPQHF.

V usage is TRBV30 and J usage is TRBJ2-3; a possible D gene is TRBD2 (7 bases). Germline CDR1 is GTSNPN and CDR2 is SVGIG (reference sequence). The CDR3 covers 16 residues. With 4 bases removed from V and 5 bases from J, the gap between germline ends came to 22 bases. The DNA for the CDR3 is TGTGCCTGGACCCCCGCGGGGGCGGACGAGGGAGATACGCAGTATTTT. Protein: CAWTPAGADEGDTQYF. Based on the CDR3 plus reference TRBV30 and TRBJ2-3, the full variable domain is SQTIHQWPATLVQPVGSPLSLECTVEGTSNPNLYWYRQAAGRGLQLLFYSVGIGQISSEVPQNLSASRPQDRQFILSSKKLLLSDSGFYLCAWTPAGADEGDTQYFGPGTRLTVL.

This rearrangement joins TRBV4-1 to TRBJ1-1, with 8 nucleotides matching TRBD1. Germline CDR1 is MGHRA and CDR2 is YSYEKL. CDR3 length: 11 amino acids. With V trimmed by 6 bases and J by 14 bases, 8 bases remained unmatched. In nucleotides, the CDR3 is TGCGCCAGCAGACAGGGGGACTCCAAGTTCTTT. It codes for CASRQGDSKFF.

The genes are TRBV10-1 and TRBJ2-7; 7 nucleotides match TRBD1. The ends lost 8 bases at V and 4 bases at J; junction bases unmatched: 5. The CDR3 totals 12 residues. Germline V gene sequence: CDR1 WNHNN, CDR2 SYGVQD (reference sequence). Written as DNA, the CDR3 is TGCGCCAGCCCGGACAGGTCATACGAGCAGTACTTC. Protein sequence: CASPDRSYEQYF.

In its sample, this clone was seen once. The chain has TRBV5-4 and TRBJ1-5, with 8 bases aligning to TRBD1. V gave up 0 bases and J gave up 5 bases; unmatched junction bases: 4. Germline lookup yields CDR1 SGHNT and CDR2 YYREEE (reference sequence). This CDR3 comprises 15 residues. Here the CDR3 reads CASSLGVDRDQPQHF. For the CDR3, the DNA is TGTGCCAGCAGCTTGGGCGTGGACAGGGATCAGCCCCAGCATTTT.